This TCR beta chain was documented in a study of T cells of healthy individuals. This clonotype was seen repeatedly, ten times or more. TCRdb processed the 5' RACE reads anew with MiXCR; each CDR3 protein has one entry. The data show just over 40,000 distinct CDR3 sequences, about 5% seen once. The CDR3 length is 13 residues. V shed 0 bases and J shed 7 bases, with 13 bases lying between them. Per germline, CDR1 DFQATT and CDR2 SNEGSKA (reference sequence). The sequence derives from a human donor in good health. V usage is TRBV20-1 and J usage is TRBJ2-7; D may be TRBD1 (6 bases). The CDR3 loop is CSARDSVRGEQYF. CDR3 nucleotide sequence: TGCAGTGCTAGAGATTCGGTTAGGGGGGAGCAGTACTTC.